The clone carrying this T cell receptor (gamma chain) was observed once. These data are taken from a study of gamma-delta chains in newborns, infants, children. Turning to the study itself: Microbial exposure reportedly drives polyclonal innate γδ T cell expansion after birth.

TCRdb re-processed the reads via CATT. The sample records about 580 gamma-chain clones, around 70% being singletons. The CDR3 contains 15 residues. Germline loops: CDR1 GITISATS, CDR2 ISYDGTV (reference sequence). V was pared by 0 bases and J by 0 bases, with 5 bases of the junction left unmatched. This chain connects TRGV9 to TRGJ1 or TRGJ2. Here the J gene came from matching the DNA to germline, since TCRdb omits it. The receptor was isolated from a child who was a newborn, infant or young child, either healthy, febrile or measles-vaccinated (not recorded which). Sequences were obtained from blood. In nucleotides, the CDR3 is TGTGCCTTGTGGGAGGTGCAAGTGAATTATTATAAGAAACTCTTT. Translating it yields CALWEVQVNYYKKLF.